A single sample gave rise to the 32 T cell receptor beta chains below, sequenced in a study of sequential checkpoint blockade in melanoma. The treatment: randomized to nivolumab then ipilimumab (arm A) or the reverse (arm B). Profiling relied on immunoSEQ multiplex PCR, and the TCRdb table lists in-frame clones only, not all of them. The table shows 25,000 to 30,000 clones, with about three quarters occurring only once. This material consisted of CD8+ T cells sorted from blood (inferred from file names), taken from a patient given nivolumab and ipilimumab in sequence. These receptors were taken from a human donor with melanoma.

The rearrangement joins TRBV19 to TRBJ2-7, with TRBD1 as a possible D gene (6 bases). Germline V gene lookup returns CDR1 LNHDA and CDR2 SQIVND (reference sequence). Deletions cut 0 bases from V and 6 bases from J, with 9 bases between. There are 13 residues in the CDR3. CDR3 in amino acids: CASSIDRGSEQYF. The CDR3 nucleotides read TGTGCCAGTAGTATAGACAGGGGTTCCGAGCAGTACTTC.

The chain links TRBV27 to TRBJ1-4; 7 bases map to TRBD1. This CDR3 comprises 15 residues. CDR1 and CDR2 from the germline V gene are MNHEY and SMNVEV (reference sequence). The junction had 5 bases not matched to a gene; V was cut back by 3 bases and J by 4 bases. CDR3 loop: CASSFQTGSNEKLFF. The CDR3 DNA follows: TGTGCCAGCAGTTTCCAGACAGGGAGTAATGAAAAACTGTTTTTT. The variable domain in full, completed from reference TRBV27 and TRBJ1-4, reads EAQVTQNPRYLITVTGKKLTVTCSQNMNHEYMSWYRQDPGLGLRQIYYSMNVEVTDKGDVPEGYKVSRKEKRNFPLILESPSPNQTSLYFCASSFQTGSNEKLFFGSGTQLSVL.

The chain uses TRBV2 and TRBJ1-4; 7 nucleotides line up with TRBD1. Per the germline V gene, CDR1 is SNHLY and CDR2 is FYNNEI. This CDR3 has 19 amino acids. Trimming at V came to 3 bases and at J to 9 bases, leaving 22 bases not matched to a gene. CDR3 in amino acids: CASSDQHWDSGLTDKKLFF. The CDR3 region has the DNA TGTGCCAGCAGTGACCAGCATTGGGACAGTGGTTTGACGGATAAAAAACTGTTTTTT.

This sequence joins TRBV27 and TRBJ2-7; TRBD1 matches 11 bases. The junction had 5 bases not matched to a gene; V was cut back by 4 bases and J by 3 bases. The germline CDR1 and CDR2 sequences are MNHEY and SMNVEV (reference sequence). This CDR3 is built from 15 residues. CDR3 bases: TGTGCCAGCAGTTATGCCGGGACAGGGGGCTACGAGCAGTACTTC. This codes for CASSYAGTGGYEQYF.

The chain couples TRBV29-1 to TRBJ2-1, with a tentative D call TRBD2 (6 bases). Germline V gives CDR1 SQVTM, CDR2 ANQGSEA. This CDR3 contains 14 residues. The V and J ends lost 7 bases and 6 bases respectively, with 19 bases between them. The CDR3 nucleotides read TGCAGCGCCTGGAATGGGGTGGGAGGCAATGAGCAGTTCTTC. This sequence encodes CSAWNGVGGNEQFF.

This clone appeared a few times. The chain employs TRBV6-4 and TRBJ2-1; 9 bases are shared with TRBD2. V gave up 3 bases and J gave up 2 bases; unmatched junction bases: 5. Germline values: CDR1 MRHNA, CDR2 SNTAGT. The CDR3 sequence is 16 residues long. CDR3 nucleotides: TGTGCCAGCAGTGATTCGGCGGGAGGGGCCTACAATGAGCAGTTCTTC. This codes for CASSDSAGGAYNEQFF.

The chain carries TRBV19 and TRBJ1-6, with TRBD1 identical over 11 bases. V was clipped by 5 bases and J by 6 bases; unmatched bases: 3. The CDR3 contains 15 residues. Germline CDR1 LNHDA, CDR2 SQIVND (reference sequence). Here the CDR3 reads CASSPGTGGNSPLHF. CDR3 DNA sequence: TGTGCCAGTAGTCCCGGGACAGGGGGTAATTCACCCCTCCACTTT.

The chain carries TRBV9 and TRBJ2-3; 7 nucleotides line up with TRBD2. Germline loops: CDR1 SGDLS, CDR2 YYNGEE. The CDR3 length is 13 residues. V gave up 7 bases and J gave up 2 bases; unmatched junction bases: 4. For the CDR3, the DNA is TGTGCCAGCGCAGCGGGGAACACAGATACGCAGTATTTT. Its protein is CASAAGNTDTQYF.

V usage is TRBV7-9 and J usage is TRBJ2-3, with D possibly being TRBD2 (6 bases). CDR1 is SEHNR, CDR2 FQNEAQ, per germline (reference sequence). Deletions cut 5 bases from V and 2 bases from J, with 14 bases between. The CDR3 totals 15 residues. CDR3 DNA: TGTGCCAGCAGCAGCGGAGGGCGATTCACAGATACGCAGTATTTT. Translation gives CASSSGGRFTDTQYF.

The rearrangement uses TRBV6-4 and TRBJ1-5; a weak D match, TRBD1 (5 bases). CDR1 is MRHNA, CDR2 SNTAGT, per germline. The CDR3 is 19 residues long. V gave up 4 bases and J gave up 0 bases, with 22 bases separating them. CDR3 sequence reads: CASSARVGLLFNSNQPQHF. CDR3 nucleotide sequence: TGTGCCAGCAGTGCACGTGTGGGGCTGCTATTTAATAGCAATCAGCCCCAGCATTTT.

The count of this clone is one. An end of the junction differs from the germline gene, which may be a read error. V gene TRBV9 combines with J gene TRBJ1-1; D remains unclear. This CDR3 spans 8 amino acids. Germline CDR1 reads SGDLS; CDR2 reads YYNGEE. CDR3 nucleotide sequence: TGTGCCAGCAACCCCAGGTCTTTT. Amino acid sequence: CASNPRSF.

The chain recombines TRBV28 with TRBJ2-5; 15 bases map to TRBD2. Germline loops: CDR1 MDHEN, CDR2 SYDVKM. The CDR3 has 18 residues. V lost 6 bases and J lost 2; bases outside the gene matches: 10. The CDR3 sequence is CASSRTSGRAGPQETQYF. The CDR3 region has the DNA TGTGCCAGCAGCAGGACTAGCGGGAGGGCCGGGCCTCAAGAGACCCAGTACTTC.

V and J are TRBV29-1 and TRBJ2-7; D is undetermined. Germline V CDR1 and CDR2: SQVTM, ANQGSEA. CDR3 length: 11 amino acids. The V gene lost 4 bases and the J gene lost 5 bases, with 9 bases spanning the gap. The CDR3 DNA follows: TGCAGCGTTGCCGGTAGAGACGAGCAGTACTTC. Protein: CSVAGRDEQYF.

The chain has TRBV19 and TRBJ1-1; D is perhaps TRBD1 (5 bases). The CDR3 covers 14 residues. The V gene's germline CDR1 is LNHDA and CDR2 SQIVND (reference sequence). V was trimmed by 3 bases and J by 5 bases, leaving 13 bases between them. CDR3 loop: CASSISGAETEAFF. DNA for the CDR3: TGTGCCAGTAGTATCTCTGGGGCTGAAACTGAAGCTTTCTTT.

Notes on this clone: Additional DNA sequences in this sample encode the identical CDR3. The chain couples TRBV7-9 to TRBJ2-1; 7 nucleotides line up with TRBD2. Germline CDR1 and CDR2: SEHNR and FQNEAQ (reference sequence). V dropped 1 base and J dropped 5; count of bases not matched to a gene: 5. The CDR3 covers 15 residues. CDR3 amino acids: CASSLVARGDNEQFF. CDR3 sequence (DNA): TGTGCCAGCAGCTTAGTGGCTCGGGGGGACAATGAGCAGTTCTTC.

V and J are TRBV6-5 and TRBJ2-5, with a possible D match to TRBD1 (6 bases). V lost 5 bases and J 5 bases, leaving 18 bases between the germline ends. This CDR3 has 15 amino acids. Germline CDR1 is MNHEY and CDR2 is SVGAGI. CDR3 sequence: CASSPTVGAPETQYF. In DNA, the CDR3 is TGTGCCAGCAGTCCGACGGTGGGGGCCCCGGAGACCCAGTACTTC.

V gene TRBV4-2 combines with J gene TRBJ1-1, with D possibly TRBD1 on 6 matching bases. Germline values: CDR1 LGHNA, CDR2 YNFKEQ. Trimming removed 3 bases at V and 0 bases at J, with 11 bases between. The length of the CDR3 is 15 residues. For the CDR3, the DNA is TGTGCCAGCAGCCACGAACAGGGCGTGAACACTGAAGCTTTCTTT. This sequence encodes CASSHEQGVNTEAFF.

The J gene is TRBJ2-2, the V gene TRBV29-1; TRBD2 aligns across 11 bases. The V gene's germline CDR1 is SQVTM and CDR2 ANQGSEA. Trimming cost V 7 bases and J 4 bases; bases outside gene matches: 5. The CDR3 runs 14 residues. The CDR3 DNA reads as TGCAGCGCTCTAGCGGGAGGTGCCACCGGGGAGCTGTTTTTT. Translated: CSALAGGATGELFF.

The chain has TRBV6-1 and TRBJ2-7, with TRBD1 identical over 9 bases. The ends lost 6 bases at V and 2 bases at J; junction bases unmatched: 8. This CDR3 has 15 amino acids. The germline V gene encodes CDR1 MNHNS and CDR2 SASEGT. The CDR3 loop reads CASRDRDRAPYEQYF. In DNA, the CDR3 is TGTGCCAGCAGAGACCGGGACAGGGCCCCCTACGAGCAGTACTTC.

This sequence joins TRBV7-9 and TRBJ2-5; TRBD1 matches 8 bases. The CDR3 is made up of 13 amino acids. The junction had 2 bases not matched to a gene; V was cut back by 5 bases and J by 3 bases. Germline V CDR1 and CDR2: SEHNR, FQNEAQ (reference sequence). The CDR3 DNA sequence: TGTGCCAGCAGCCCGACAGGGGAAGAGACCCAGTACTTC. Translating it yields CASSPTGEETQYF.

The rearrangement links TRBV2 to TRBJ2-7, with D perhaps TRBD1 (6 bases). V was cut by 4 bases and J by 4 bases, with 11 bases left in between. The germline V gene has CDR1 SNHLY and CDR2 FYNNEI. The CDR3 length is 13 residues. The CDR3 DNA reads TGTGCCAGCAGTGTTGGGACACCATACGAGCAGTACTTC. This gives the protein CASSVGTPYEQYF.

The V gene is TRBV7-9, the J gene TRBJ2-1, with TRBD2 matching 13 bases. The V gene's germline CDR1 is SEHNR and CDR2 FQNEAQ (reference sequence). Unmatched junction bases numbered 2, after V lost 5 bases and J lost 1 base. The CDR3 runs to 16 residues. CDR3 DNA: TGTGCCAGCAGCCAGGGACTAGCGGGGTCCTACAATGAGCAGTTCTTC. Its protein is CASSQGLAGSYNEQFF.

This chain links TRBV15 with TRBJ2-2; D call uncertain. Trimming stripped 0 bases from V and 7 bases from J, with 6 bases between. This CDR3 comprises 13 residues. Germline V CDR1 and CDR2: LNHNV, YYDKDF (reference sequence). The CDR3 sequence is CATSRDSVGELFF. DNA for the CDR3: TGTGCCACCAGCAGAGATTCTGTCGGGGAGCTGTTTTTT.

The chain couples TRBV25-1 to TRBJ2-6; 9 bases are a match to TRBD1. Trimming at V came to 6 bases and at J to 4 bases, leaving 10 bases not matched to a gene. The CDR3 length is 17 residues. CDR1 and CDR2 (germline): MGHDK, SYGVNS. This CDR3 is CASSSGTGSSGANVLTF. The DNA of the CDR3 is TGTGCCAGCAGCTCCGGGACAGGGTCTTCCGGGGCCAACGTCCTGACTTTC.

The chain combines TRBV7-8 with TRBJ2-1; D remains ambiguous. The CDR3 covers 12 residues. The germline gives CDR1 SGHVS, CDR2 FQNEAQ. With 1 base removed from V and 9 bases from J, the gap between germline ends came to 7 bases. The CDR3 nucleotides are TGTGCCAGCAGCTTAGATCCAGGTGAGCAGTTCTTC. It codes for CASSLDPGEQFF.

Points on this clone: The junction differs from germline at one of its ends, possibly a read error. Other DNA sequences from this sample encode an identical CDR3 as well. This rearrangement joins TRBV13 to TRBJ2-7; D is undetermined. Germline CDR1 and CDR2: PRHDT and FYEKMQ (reference sequence). CDR3 length: 12 amino acids. The CDR3 loop is CASSSPRNEQYF. The CDR3, as DNA: TGTGCCAGCAGCTCACCCAGGAACGAGCAGTATTTC.

This CDR3 is CASSLSGTTLGETQYF. The CDR3 DNA reads TGTGCCAGCAGTTTATCCGGGACTACCTTGGGGGAGACCCAGTACTTC. This rearrangement joins TRBV27 to TRBJ2-5; 7 bases map to TRBD2. Trimming at V came to 0 bases and at J to 5 bases, leaving 9 bases not matched to a gene. The CDR3 is 16 residues long. CDR1 and CDR2 from the germline V gene are MNHEY and SMNVEV (reference sequence).

This clone was detected once. The rearrangement uses TRBV7-2 and TRBJ2-7; 14 nucleotides line up with TRBD2. V trimming: 5 bases; J trimming: 6 bases; junction bases outside the gene matches: 3. Germline CDR1 is SGHTA and CDR2 is FQGNSA. CDR3 size: 14 residues. The CDR3 bases are TGTGCCAGCAGCATGGGACTAGCGGGAGTCGAGCAGTACTTC. Protein product: CASSMGLAGVEQYF.

The genes are TRBV5-8 and TRBJ1-5; 8 bases agree with TRBD1. V was clipped by 4 bases and J by 2 bases; unmatched bases: 5. The CDR3 consists of 15 residues. The germline gives CDR1 SGHTS, CDR2 YDEGEE. Here the CDR3 reads CASSPPGQGNQPQHF. In DNA form, the CDR3 reads TGTGCCAGCAGCCCTCCGGGACAGGGCAATCAGCCCCAGCATTTT. Supplemented by reference TRBV5-8 and TRBJ1-5, the full variable domain reads EAGVTQSPTHLIKTRGQQATLRCSPISGHTSVYWYQQALGLGLQFLLWYDEGEERNRGNFPPRFSGRQFPNYSSELNVNALELEDSALYLCASSPPGQGNQPQHFGDGTRLSIL.

V and J are TRBV9 and TRBJ2-1, with D possibly matching TRBD2 (7 bases). The ends were cut back, 4 bases at V and 10 bases at J, with 21 bases in the middle. CDR3 length: 15 amino acids. Germline assignment: CDR1 SGDLS and CDR2 YYNGEE. The chain's CDR3 is CASSPLVGGAEEQFF. CDR3 coding DNA: TGTGCCAGCAGCCCTCTCGTGGGGGGGGCCGAAGAGCAGTTCTTC.

The chain links TRBV10-3 to TRBJ2-3; 8 nucleotides align to TRBD2. The V and J ends lost 3 bases and 5 bases, in that order; junction bases with no gene match: 13. Germline-derived CDR1 and CDR2 are ENHRY and SYGVKD. The CDR3 totals 17 residues. Written as DNA, the CDR3 is TGTGCCATCAGTGAATCTCACGGGGGGGGCGGATTAGATACGCAGTATTTT. Its translation is CAISESHGGGGLDTQYF.

The CDR3 sequence is CASSLPQGALWNGYTF. DNA for the CDR3: TGTGCCAGCAGTTTACCACAGGGAGCCCTCTGGAATGGCTACACCTTC. The chain carries TRBV28 and TRBJ1-2; the D gene is possibly TRBD1 (6 bases). This CDR3 has 16 amino acids. Germline V gene data show CDR1 as MDHEN and CDR2 as SYDVKM. V shed 2 bases and J shed 6 bases, with 19 bases lying between them.